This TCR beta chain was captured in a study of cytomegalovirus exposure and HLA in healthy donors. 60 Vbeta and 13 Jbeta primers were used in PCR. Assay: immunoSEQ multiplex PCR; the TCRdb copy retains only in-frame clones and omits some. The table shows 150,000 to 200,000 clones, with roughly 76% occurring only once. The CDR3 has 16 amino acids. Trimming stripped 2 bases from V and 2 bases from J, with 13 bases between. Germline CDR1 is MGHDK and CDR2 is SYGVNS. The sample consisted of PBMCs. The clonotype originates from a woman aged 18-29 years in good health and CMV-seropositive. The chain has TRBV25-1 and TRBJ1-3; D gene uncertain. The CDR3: CASSEDSLGAGNTIYF. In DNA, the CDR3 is TGTGCCAGCAGTGAAGACTCTCTCGGGGCTGGAAACACCATATATTTT. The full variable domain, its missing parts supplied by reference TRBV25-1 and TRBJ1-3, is EADIYQTPRYLVIGTGKKITLECSQTMGHDKMYWYQQDPGMELHLIHYSYGVNSTEKGDLSSESTVSRIRTEHFPLTLESARPSHTSQYLCASSEDSLGAGNTIYFGEGSWLTVV.